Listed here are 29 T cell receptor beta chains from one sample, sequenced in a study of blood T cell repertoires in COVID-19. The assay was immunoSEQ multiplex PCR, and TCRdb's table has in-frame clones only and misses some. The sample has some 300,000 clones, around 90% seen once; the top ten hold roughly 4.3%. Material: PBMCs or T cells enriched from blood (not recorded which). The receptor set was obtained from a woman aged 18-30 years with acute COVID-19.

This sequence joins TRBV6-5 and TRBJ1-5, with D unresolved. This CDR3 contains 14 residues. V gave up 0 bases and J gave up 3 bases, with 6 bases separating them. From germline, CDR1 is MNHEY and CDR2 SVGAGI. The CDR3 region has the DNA TGTGCCAGCAGTTACTCCGGGGTCAATCAGCCCCAGCATTTT. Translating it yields CASSYSGVNQPQHF.

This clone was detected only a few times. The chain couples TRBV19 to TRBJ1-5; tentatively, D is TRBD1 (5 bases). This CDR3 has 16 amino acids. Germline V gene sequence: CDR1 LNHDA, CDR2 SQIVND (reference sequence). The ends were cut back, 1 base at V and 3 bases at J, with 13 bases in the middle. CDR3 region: CASSIGVGTLNQPQHF. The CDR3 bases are TGTGCCAGTAGTATAGGGGTCGGGACTCTCAATCAGCCCCAGCATTTT.

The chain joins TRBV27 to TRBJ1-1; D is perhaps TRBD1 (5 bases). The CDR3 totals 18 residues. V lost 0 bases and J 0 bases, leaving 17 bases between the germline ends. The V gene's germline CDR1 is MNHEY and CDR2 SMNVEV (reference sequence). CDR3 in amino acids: CASSLSEGAGMLNTEAFF. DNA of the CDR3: TGTGCCAGCAGTTTATCGGAAGGGGCAGGTATGTTGAACACTGAAGCTTTCTTT.

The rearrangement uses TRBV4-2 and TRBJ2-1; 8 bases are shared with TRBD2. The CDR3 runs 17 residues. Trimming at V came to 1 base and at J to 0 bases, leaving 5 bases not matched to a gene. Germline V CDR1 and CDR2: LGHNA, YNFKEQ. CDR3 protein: CASSQAGGGGSYNEQFF. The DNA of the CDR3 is TGTGCCAGCAGCCAAGCCGGGGGGGGAGGCTCCTACAATGAGCAGTTCTTC.

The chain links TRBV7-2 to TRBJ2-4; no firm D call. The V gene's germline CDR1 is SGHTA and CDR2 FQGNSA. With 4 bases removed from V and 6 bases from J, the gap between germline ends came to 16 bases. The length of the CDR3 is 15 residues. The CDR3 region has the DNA TGTGCCAGCAGCTCCCGGCGGTCTATAGGAAACATTCAGTACTTC. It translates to CASSSRRSIGNIQYF.

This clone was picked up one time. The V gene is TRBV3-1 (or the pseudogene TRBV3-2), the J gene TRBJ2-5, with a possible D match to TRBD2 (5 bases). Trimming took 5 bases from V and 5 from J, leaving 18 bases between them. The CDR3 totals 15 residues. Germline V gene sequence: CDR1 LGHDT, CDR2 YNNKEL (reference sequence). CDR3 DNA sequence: TGTGCCAGCAGCTTAAGAGCGAGAGGGATTGAGACCCAGTACTTC. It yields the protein CASSLRARGIETQYF.

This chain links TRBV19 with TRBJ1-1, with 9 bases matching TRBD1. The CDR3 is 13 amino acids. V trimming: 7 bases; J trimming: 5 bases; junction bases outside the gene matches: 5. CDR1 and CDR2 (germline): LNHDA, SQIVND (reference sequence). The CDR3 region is CASTWTGETEAFF. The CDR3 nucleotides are TGTGCCAGTACTTGGACAGGGGAGACTGAAGCTTTCTTT.

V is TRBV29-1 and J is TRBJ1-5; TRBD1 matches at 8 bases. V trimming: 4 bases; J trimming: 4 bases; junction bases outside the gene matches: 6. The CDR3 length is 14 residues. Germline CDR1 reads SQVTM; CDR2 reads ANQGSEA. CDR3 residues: CSVVVQGGNQPQHF. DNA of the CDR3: TGCAGCGTTGTGGTACAGGGGGGAAATCAGCCCCAGCATTTT.

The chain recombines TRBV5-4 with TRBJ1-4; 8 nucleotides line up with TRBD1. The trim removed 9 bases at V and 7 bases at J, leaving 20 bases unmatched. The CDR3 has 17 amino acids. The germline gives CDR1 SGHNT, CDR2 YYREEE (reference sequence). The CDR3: CAITKAGIQGTGEKLFF. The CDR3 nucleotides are TGTGCCATTACTAAAGCGGGCATACAGGGGACAGGTGAAAAACTGTTTTTT.

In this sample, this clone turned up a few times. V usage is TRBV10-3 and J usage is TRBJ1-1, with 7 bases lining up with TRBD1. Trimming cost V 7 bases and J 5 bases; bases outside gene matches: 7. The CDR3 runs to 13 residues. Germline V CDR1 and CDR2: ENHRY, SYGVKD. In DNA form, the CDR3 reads TGTGCCATCACACAGGGGCCGTGGACTGAAGCTTTCTTT. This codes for CAITQGPWTEAFF.

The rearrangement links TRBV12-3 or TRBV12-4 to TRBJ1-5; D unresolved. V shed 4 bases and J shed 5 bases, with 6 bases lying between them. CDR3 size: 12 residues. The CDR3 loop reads CASSSPYQPQHF. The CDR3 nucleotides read TGTGCCAGCAGTTCCCCGTATCAGCCCCAGCATTTT.

The CDR3 DNA reads TGTGCCAGCACCCTGGGACAGCCTGATCAGCCCCAGCATTTT. Translated: CASTLGQPDQPQHF. The chain couples TRBV6-5 to TRBJ1-5; 7 nucleotides align to TRBD1. Germline V gene lookup returns CDR1 MNHEY and CDR2 SVGAGI. This CDR3 region has 14 residues. Trimming took 7 bases from V and 5 from J; bases not matched to a gene: 8.

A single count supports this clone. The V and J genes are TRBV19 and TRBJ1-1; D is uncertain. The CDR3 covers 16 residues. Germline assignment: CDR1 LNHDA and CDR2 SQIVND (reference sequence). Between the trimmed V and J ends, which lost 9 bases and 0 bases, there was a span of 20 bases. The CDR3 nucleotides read TGTGCCAGCCGTATAGCGGGAAATACGATGAACACTGAAGCTTTCTTT. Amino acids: CASRIAGNTMNTEAFF.

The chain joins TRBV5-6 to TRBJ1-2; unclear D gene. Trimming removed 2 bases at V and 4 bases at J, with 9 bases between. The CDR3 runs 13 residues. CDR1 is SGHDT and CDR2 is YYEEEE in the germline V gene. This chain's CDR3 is CASSLNLFYGYTF. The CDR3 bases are TGTGCCAGCAGCTTAAACTTGTTCTATGGCTACACCTTC. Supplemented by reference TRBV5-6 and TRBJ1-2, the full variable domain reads DAGVTQSPTHLIKTRGQQVTLRCSPKSGHDTVSWYQQALGQGPQFIFQYYEEEERQRGNFPDRFSGHQFPNYSSELNVNALLLGDSALYLCASSLNLFYGYTFGSGTRLTVV.

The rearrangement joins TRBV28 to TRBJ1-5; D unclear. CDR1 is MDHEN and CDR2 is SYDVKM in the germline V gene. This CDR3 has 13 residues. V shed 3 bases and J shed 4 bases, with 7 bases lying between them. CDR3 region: CASSLTENQPQHF. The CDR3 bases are TGTGCCAGCAGTTTGACGGAGAATCAGCCCCAGCATTTT.

The DNA of the CDR3 is TGTGCCAGCAGCGTAGACCCTCGGGACAGAGGCTCTGGAAACACCATATATTTT. Translating it yields CASSVDPRDRGSGNTIYF. This chain joins TRBV9 and TRBJ1-3, with 7 bases identical to TRBD1. Germline trimming cut 0 bases from V and 0 bases from J; bases unmatched to any gene: 9. This CDR3 is built from 18 residues. CDR1 and CDR2 from the germline V gene are SGDLS and YYNGEE.

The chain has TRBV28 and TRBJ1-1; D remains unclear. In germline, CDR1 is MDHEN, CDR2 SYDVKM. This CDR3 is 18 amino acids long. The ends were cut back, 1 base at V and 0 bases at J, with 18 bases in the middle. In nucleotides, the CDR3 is TGTGCCAGCAGTTTATTAAGGCGACAATGGAACATGAACACTGAAGCTTTCTTT. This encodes CASSLLRRQWNMNTEAFF.

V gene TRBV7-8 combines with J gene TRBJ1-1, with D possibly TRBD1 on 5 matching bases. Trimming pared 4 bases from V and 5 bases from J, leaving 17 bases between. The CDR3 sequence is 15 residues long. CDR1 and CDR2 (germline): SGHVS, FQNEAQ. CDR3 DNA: TGTGCCAGCAGCTCGGGGGGAACTCTCGGGACTGAAGCTTTCTTT. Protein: CASSSGGTLGTEAFF. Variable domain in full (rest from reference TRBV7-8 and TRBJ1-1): GAGVSQSPRYKVAKRGQDVALRCDPISGHVSLFWYQQALGQGPEFLTYFQNEAQLDKSGLPSDRFFAERPEGSVSTLKIQRTQQEDSAVYLCASSSGGTLGTEAFFGQGTRLTVV.

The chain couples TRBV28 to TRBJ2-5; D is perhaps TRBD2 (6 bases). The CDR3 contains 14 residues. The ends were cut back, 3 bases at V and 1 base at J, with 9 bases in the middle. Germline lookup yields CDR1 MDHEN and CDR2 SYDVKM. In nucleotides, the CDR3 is TGTGCCAGCAGTTTCCCGGGGGTCCAAGAGACCCAGTACTTC. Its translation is CASSFPGVQETQYF.

The CDR3 DNA reads TGTGCCAGCAGTTACGGGTTCGATTTGAACACTGAAGCTTTCTTT. This translates into CASSYGFDLNTEAFF. V is TRBV27 and J is TRBJ1-1, with D hard to call. V shed 4 bases and J shed 0 bases, with 12 bases lying between them. Per the germline V gene, CDR1 is MNHEY and CDR2 is SMNVEV (reference sequence). CDR3 length equals 15 residues.

The CDR3 here is CASSLTYFTREQYF. The CDR3 DNA is TGTGCCAGCAGCTTGACTTATTTTACGAGGGAGCAGTACTTC. The gene calls are TRBV5-6 and TRBJ2-7, with D unclear. The CDR3 runs to 14 residues. Trimming left V 1 base short and J 7 bases short, with 15 bases between. Germline CDR1 and CDR2: SGHDT and YYEEEE.

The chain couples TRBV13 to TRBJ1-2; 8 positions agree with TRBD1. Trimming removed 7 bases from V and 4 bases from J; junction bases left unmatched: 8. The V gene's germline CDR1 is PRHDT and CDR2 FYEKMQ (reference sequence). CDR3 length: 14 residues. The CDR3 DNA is TGTGCCAGCAATCGGCAGGGGGCTGGCTATGGCTACACCTTC. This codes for CASNRQGAGYGYTF. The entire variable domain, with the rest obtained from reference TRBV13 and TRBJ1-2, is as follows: AAGVIQSPRHLIKEKRETATLKCYPIPRHDTVYWYQQGPGQDPQFLISFYEKMQSDKGSIPDRFSAQQFSDYHSELNMSSLELGDSALYFCASNRQGAGYGYTFGSGTRLTVV.

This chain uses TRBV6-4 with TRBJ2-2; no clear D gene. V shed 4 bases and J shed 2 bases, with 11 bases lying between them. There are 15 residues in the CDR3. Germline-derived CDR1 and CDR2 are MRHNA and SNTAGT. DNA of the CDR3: TGTGCCAGCAGTGTGGCAGGTGGAAACACCGGGGAGCTGTTTTTT. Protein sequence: CASSVAGGNTGELFF.

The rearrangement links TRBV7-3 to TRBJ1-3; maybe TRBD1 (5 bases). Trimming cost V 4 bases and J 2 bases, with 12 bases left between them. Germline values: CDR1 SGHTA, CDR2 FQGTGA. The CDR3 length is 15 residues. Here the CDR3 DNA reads TGTGCCAGCAGCTCCAGCCAGGGCCCTGGAAACACCATATATTTT. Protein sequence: CASSSSQGPGNTIYF.

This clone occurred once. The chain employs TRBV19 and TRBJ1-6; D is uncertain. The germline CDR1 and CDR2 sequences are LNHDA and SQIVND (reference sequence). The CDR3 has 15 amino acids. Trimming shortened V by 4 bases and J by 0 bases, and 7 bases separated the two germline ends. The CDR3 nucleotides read TGTGCCAGTAGTACCACGAGCTCCTATAATTCACCCCTCCACTTT. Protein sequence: CASSTTSSYNSPLHF.

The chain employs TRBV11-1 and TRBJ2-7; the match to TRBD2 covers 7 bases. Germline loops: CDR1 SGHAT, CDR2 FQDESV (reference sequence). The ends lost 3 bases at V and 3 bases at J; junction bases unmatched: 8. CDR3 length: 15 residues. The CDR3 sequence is CASSLREGFFYEQYF. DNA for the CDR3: TGTGCCAGCAGCTTGAGGGAGGGGTTCTTCTACGAGCAGTACTTC.

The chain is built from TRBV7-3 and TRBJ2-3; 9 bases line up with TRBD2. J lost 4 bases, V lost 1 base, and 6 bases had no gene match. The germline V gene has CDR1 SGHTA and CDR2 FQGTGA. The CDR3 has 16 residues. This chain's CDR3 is CASSLIAGGPPDTQYF. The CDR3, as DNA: TGTGCCAGCAGCTTAATTGCGGGAGGGCCCCCAGATACGCAGTATTTT.

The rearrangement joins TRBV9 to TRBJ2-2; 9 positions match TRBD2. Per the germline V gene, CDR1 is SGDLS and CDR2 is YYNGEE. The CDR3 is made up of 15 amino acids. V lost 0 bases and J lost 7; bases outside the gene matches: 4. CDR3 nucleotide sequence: TGTGCCAGCAGCGTAGATAGCGGGAGAGACGGGGAGCTGTTTTTT. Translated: CASSVDSGRDGELFF.

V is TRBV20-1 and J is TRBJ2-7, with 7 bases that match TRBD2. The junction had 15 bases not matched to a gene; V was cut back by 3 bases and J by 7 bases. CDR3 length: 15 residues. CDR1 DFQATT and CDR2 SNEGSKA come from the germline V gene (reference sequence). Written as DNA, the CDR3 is TGCAGTGCTAGTAATTTCGAGCGGGACCACGGGGAGCAGTACTTC. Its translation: CSASNFERDHGEQYF.